The 21 T cell receptor beta chains listed next were all sequenced from one sample in a study of T-cell reconstitution after alpha-beta-depleted transplantation in children. TCRbeta library preparation incorporated unique molecular identifiers. MiXCR, applied by TCRdb to the PCR reads, yields one record per CDR3 protein. This sample has 350,000 to 450,000 distinct CDR3 sequences, with 13% found just once. Sequencing used PBMCs, obtained from the stem cell graft. These receptors were taken from a human donor who donated a stem cell graft to a child with Fanconi anemia.

In its sample, this clonotype was seen many times. This chain uses TRBV4-2 with TRBJ1-1; 10 bases fit TRBD1. The V gene's germline CDR1 is LGHNA and CDR2 YNFKEQ. This CDR3 has 14 residues. V shed 6 bases and J 2 bases; nucleotides not matched to a gene: 3. The CDR3 loop is CASSRQGANTEAFF. CDR3 sequence (DNA): TGTGCCAGCAGTAGACAGGGGGCAAACACTGAAGCTTTCTTT.

This chain connects TRBV5-1 to TRBJ1-6, with D uncertain. V was trimmed by 4 bases and J by 2 bases, leaving 10 bases between them. The CDR3 runs to 15 residues. Germline V CDR1 and CDR2: SGHRS, YFSETQ. The CDR3 DNA follows: TGCGCCAGCAGCCCGGGAGGAGCCTATAATTCACCCCTCCACTTT. Translation gives CASSPGGAYNSPLHF. Looking up the rest from reference TRBV5-1 and TRBJ1-6 gives the full variable domain: KAGVTQTPRYLIKTRGQQVTLSCSPISGHRSVSWYQQTPGQGLQFLFEYFSETQRNKGNFPGRFSGRQFSNSRSEMNVSTLELGDSALYLCASSPGGAYNSPLHFGNGTRLTVT.

The V call is TRBV5-1, the J call TRBJ2-1, with unresolved D. Deletions cut 4 bases from V and 0 bases from J, with 14 bases between. The germline V gene encodes CDR1 SGHRS and CDR2 YFSETQ. CDR3 length equals 16 residues. CDR3 coding DNA: TGCGCCAGCAGCGCCTCCTCTAGAAGCTCCTACAATGAGCAGTTCTTC. Its protein is CASSASSRSSYNEQFF.

This sequence joins TRBV2 and TRBJ2-1; 7 nucleotides agree with TRBD1. The CDR3 totals 14 residues. After removal of 7 bases from V and 7 bases from J, the junction contained 10 bases not matched to a gene. Germline V lookup: CDR1 SNHLY, CDR2 FYNNEI. The CDR3 protein is CASNPGQRWNEQFF. In nucleotides, the CDR3 is TGTGCCAGCAATCCGGGACAGCGTTGGAATGAGCAGTTCTTC.

The chain is built from TRBV7-9 and TRBJ1-1; 8 nucleotides line up with TRBD1. Trimming removed 4 bases from V and 1 base from J; junction bases left unmatched: 5. The CDR3 consists of 15 residues. The germline CDR1 and CDR2 sequences are SEHNR and FQNEAQ (reference sequence). This CDR3 is CASSSTGQGNTEAFF. The DNA for the CDR3 is TGTGCCAGCAGCTCAACCGGACAGGGGAACACTGAAGCTTTCTTT.

This chain joins TRBV27 and TRBJ2-2, with D perhaps matching TRBD1 (5 bases). Deletions cut 7 bases from V and 5 bases from J, with 14 bases between. CDR1 is MNHEY and CDR2 is SMNVEV in the germline V gene (reference sequence). The CDR3 is made up of 14 amino acids. This chain's CDR3 is CASTPFQGTGELFF. In DNA form, the CDR3 reads TGTGCCAGCACGCCCTTCCAGGGAACCGGGGAGCTGTTTTTT.

The gene calls are TRBV6-1 and TRBJ2-5, with TRBD1 matching 8 bases. This CDR3 is built from 16 residues. After removal of 8 bases from V and 4 bases from J, the junction contained 15 bases not matched to a gene. Germline V gene data show CDR1 as MNHNS and CDR2 as SASEGT. CDR3 in DNA: TGTGCCAGCCAGGAACAGGGCCAGGGGGCTGGAGAGACCCAGTACTTC. The encoded protein is CASQEQGQGAGETQYF.

The rearrangement joins TRBV5-1 to TRBJ2-1; a possible D gene is TRBD1 (5 bases). This CDR3 region has 14 residues. CDR1 and CDR2 (germline): SGHRS, YFSETQ. V was shortened by 4 bases and J by 2 bases, with 10 bases between the two germline ends. The DNA for the CDR3 is TGCGCCAGCAGCCGACAGCCAGCCTACAATGAGCAGTTCTTC. It encodes CASSRQPAYNEQFF.

This clonotype was seen more than once but under ten times. V and J are TRBV24-1 and TRBJ2-2; D perhaps matches TRBD1 (5 bases). The V gene's germline CDR1 is KGHDR and CDR2 SFDVKD. Trimming took 4 bases from V and 7 from J, leaving 9 bases between them. The CDR3 has 13 residues. The DNA for the CDR3 is TGTGCCACCAGTGACAGGGTAGACGGGGAGCTGTTTTTT. This codes for CATSDRVDGELFF.

The sample holds a few counts of this clonotype. The chain joins TRBV5-1 to TRBJ2-5, with TRBD1 matching over 8 bases. From germline, CDR1 is SGHRS and CDR2 YFSETQ. Germline trimming cut 1 base from V and 1 base from J; bases unmatched to any gene: 6. The CDR3 extends over 16 amino acids. The CDR3 region has the DNA TGCGCCAGCAGCTTGCGGCCAACAGGGGGCCAAGAGACCCAGTACTTC. This gives the protein CASSLRPTGGQETQYF.

This clonotype was seen more than once but under ten times. V gene TRBV2 combines with J gene TRBJ2-3; 12 bases fit TRBD2. The CDR3 has 16 amino acids. The germline CDR1 and CDR2 sequences are SNHLY and FYNNEI. V dropped 2 bases and J dropped 5; count of bases not matched to a gene: 5. CDR3 sequence reads: CASSEILAGGLDTQYF. The DNA of the CDR3 is TGTGCCAGCAGTGAAATCCTAGCGGGGGGGCTAGATACGCAGTATTTT.

This chain joins TRBV3-1 and TRBJ1-4, with D unclear. The V end was cut by 8 bases, the J end by 8 bases, with 12 bases between. The V gene's germline CDR1 is LGHDT and CDR2 YNNKEL (reference sequence). This CDR3 region has 12 residues. The CDR3 loop reads CASGGLGEKLFF. The CDR3 DNA follows: TGTGCCAGCGGCGGCCTGGGGGAAAAACTGTTTTTT.

This clonotype has ten or more counts. The DNA of the CDR3 is TGTGCCAGCAGGAAGTCCGTGGAAGCTTTCTTT. This sequence encodes CASRKSVEAFF. The chain employs TRBV12-3 or TRBV12-4 and TRBJ1-1; no definite D call. The V end was cut by 6 bases, the J end by 8 bases, with 10 bases between. This CDR3 comprises 11 residues.

The chain links TRBV9 to TRBJ2-6; TRBD2 might be the D (7 bases). Looked up from germline, CDR1 is SGDLS and CDR2 is YYNGEE. With 4 bases removed from V and 0 bases from J, the gap between germline ends came to 14 bases. The length of the CDR3 is 17 residues. The chain's CDR3 is CASSPLGGDSGANVLTF. The CDR3 bases are TGTGCCAGCAGCCCTCTAGGGGGGGACTCTGGGGCCAACGTCCTGACTTTC.

This clonotype was seen many times. This chain joins TRBV4-3 and TRBJ2-6; D unresolved. The CDR3 contains 16 residues. Trimming took off 5 bases at V and 0 bases at J, with 11 bases between the two ends. CDR1 is LGHNA, CDR2 YSLEER, per germline. The CDR3 DNA reads as TGCGCCAGCAGCTGGGCAGCCTCCTCTGGGGCCAACGTCCTGACTTTC. This codes for CASSWAASSGANVLTF.

This clonotype has just a few counts. The rearrangement joins TRBV4-2 to TRBJ1-4; 8 bases line up with TRBD1. CDR1 and CDR2 (germline): LGHNA, YNFKEQ. The CDR3 is 14 residues long. Trimming removed 3 bases from V and 5 bases from J; junction bases left unmatched: 2. CDR3 sequence reads: CASSQRTGNEKLFF. The DNA for the CDR3 is TGTGCCAGCAGCCAGCGGACAGGGAATGAAAAACTGTTTTTT.

This clonotype was detected ten times or more. The J gene is TRBJ2-6, the V gene TRBV28; the D gene is possibly TRBD2 (6 bases). The CDR3 totals 13 residues. Germline CDR1 MDHEN, CDR2 SYDVKM. V was pared by 8 bases and J by 3 bases, with 8 bases between. CDR3 sequence reads: CASGGNGANVLTF. The CDR3 DNA sequence: TGTGCCAGCGGAGGGAATGGGGCCAACGTCCTGACTTTC. Combining the CDR3 with reference TRBV28 and TRBJ2-6 gives the whole variable domain DVKVTQSSRYLVKRTGEKVFLECVQDMDHENMFWYRQDPGLGLRLIYFSYDVKMKEKGDIPEGYSVSREKKERFSLILESASTNQTSMYLCASGGNGANVLTFGAGSRLTVL.

There are a few counts of this clonotype. This CDR3 reads CASSLMGQAASGANVLTF. The CDR3 region has the DNA TGCGCCAGCAGCTTGATGGGACAGGCAGCCTCTGGGGCCAACGTCCTGACTTTC. The chain is built from TRBV5-1 and TRBJ2-6; 8 positions match TRBD1. This CDR3 region has 18 residues. After removal of 1 base from V and 0 bases from J, the junction contained 6 bases not matched to a gene. Germline V lookup: CDR1 SGHRS, CDR2 YFSETQ.

J is TRBJ1-2 and V is TRBV10-3, with D uncertain. There are 13 residues in the CDR3. Trimming stripped 7 bases from V and 5 bases from J, with 14 bases between. Germline CDR1 and CDR2: ENHRY and SYGVKD. Here the CDR3 DNA reads TGTGCCATCACCTTCGATGCCGGTTATGGCTACACCTTC. Residues: CAITFDAGYGYTF.

This clonotype has ten or more counts. V and J are TRBV20-1 and TRBJ1-1; 7 nucleotides agree with TRBD1. The CDR3 runs to 16 residues. Germline values: CDR1 DFQATT, CDR2 SNEGSKA (reference sequence). Trimming removed 6 bases from V and 3 bases from J; junction bases left unmatched: 16. CDR3 protein: CSARGRGPVRDTEAFF. Here the CDR3 DNA reads TGCAGTGCCCGAGGTAGGGGGCCCGTGCGTGACACTGAAGCTTTCTTT.

This clonotype showed up just a few times. The chain couples TRBV7-8 to TRBJ2-1, with 11 bases that match TRBD2. Germline V CDR1 and CDR2: SGHVS, FQNEAQ. The length of the CDR3 is 16 residues. With 5 bases clipped from V and 1 base from J, the junction kept 4 bases outside the gene matches. CDR3 sequence: CASSLSGGASYNEQFF. CDR3 in DNA: TGTGCCAGCAGCCTTAGCGGGGGGGCGTCCTACAATGAGCAGTTCTTC.